The clone carrying this TCR beta chain was detected once. In assigning cohorts, the study relied on participant-reported clinical history. Per the study methods: The assay estimated nucleated cells by amplifying reference gene primers. Measured with immunoSEQ multiplex PCR; TCRdb has only the in-frame clones, and not every one. The DNA gave D and trimming, while V, J and clone size come from that table. Seen here are approximately 200,000 clones, 75% to 90% observed once, and the top ten hold over 3%. Germline CDR1 reads MDHEN; CDR2 reads SYDVKM. Trimming took off 5 bases at V and 3 bases at J, with 16 bases between the two ends. The CDR3 loop spans 15 amino acids. This entry belongs to a study of blood T cell repertoires in COVID-19. Study overall: Italy, Spain and the United States were the sources of the convalescent and acute COVID-19 samples. Sources were T cells, B-cell-depleted T cells, or PBMCs; the material itself was cDNA or gDNA.

This rearrangement joins TRBV28 to TRBJ1-1, with D perhaps matching TRBD1 (5 bases). Sequenced: PBMCs or T cells enriched from blood (not recorded which). This sequence originates from a woman aged 18-30 years in a cohort exposed to, infected with or recovered from COVID-19 (not recorded which). CDR3 residues: CASSGGAGYDTEAFF. The CDR3 nucleotides are TGTGCCAGCAGTGGAGGGGCGGGGTACGACACTGAAGCTTTCTTT.